The source of this T cell receptor (beta chain) is a study of blood T cell repertoires in COVID-19. At the level of the study: The study drew acute and convalescent COVID-19 samples from the United States, Italy and Spain. The analysed material was cDNA or gDNA that came from T cells, B-cell-depleted T cells, or PBMCs.

In the original analysis: Estimates of nucleated cell counts were drawn from the amplification of reference gene primers. TCRdb's copy holds only in-frame clones and misses some; the assay was immunoSEQ multiplex PCR. That table is the source of V, J and clone size, and D and trimming were worked out from the DNA. Among fewer than 120,000 clones, 70% to 90% were seen once, and the ten largest hold approximately 5%. This CDR3 is built from 16 residues. V lost 2 bases to trimming and J lost 6 bases, with 14 bases between them. Germline loops: CDR1 KGHSH, CDR2 LQKENI. This chain joins TRBV18 and TRBJ1-6; D ambiguous. Sequencing was performed on peripheral blood. This TCR came from a human donor in a cohort sampled during active COVID-19. CDR3 loop: CASSPGGGGINSPLHF. The CDR3 DNA sequence: TGTGCCAGCTCACCAGGCGGAGGAGGGATTAATTCACCCCTCCACTTT. Combining the CDR3 with reference TRBV18 and TRBJ1-6 gives the whole variable domain NAGVMQNPRHLVRRRGQEARLRCSPMKGHSHVYWYRQLPEEGLKFMVYLQKENIIDESGMPKERFSAEFPKEGPSILRIQQVVRGDSAAYFCASSPGGGGINSPLHFGNGTRLTVT.